This T cell receptor beta chain was profiled in a study of T cells expressing NK-cell markers. The overall study: Sequencing of TCR beta repertoires drew on sorted CD3+CD56+NKG2C+, CD3+CD56+NKG2C- and CD3+CD56-NKG2C+ T cells. General study results and limits: It was still unclear whether expanded NKG2C+ T cell clones were HCMV specific.

Germline values: CDR1 SGHTA, CDR2 FQGNSA. The CDR3 is made up of 15 amino acids. With regard to this clonotype: Its target is unknown.

UMI-tagged 5'RACE template switching yielded the TCR beta cDNA. TCRdb reanalyzed the 5' RACE reads and collapses them to one entry per CDR3 protein, without DNA. This sample's table has about 400,000 distinct CDR3 sequences. The sample was blood T cells: a sorted CD56 or NKG2C T cell subset, CD4+ or CD8+ T cells, or bulk PBMC T cells (not recorded which). The TCR was taken from a woman between 50 and 59 years old in good health. This chain connects TRBV7-2 to TRBJ2-2; the TRBD2 assignment by TCRdb is unverifiable without DNA. CDR3 in amino acids: CASRPRPTGNGELFF.